The rows below give T cell receptor beta chains drawn from one sample of a study of blood T cell repertoires in COVID-19. Measured with immunoSEQ multiplex PCR; TCRdb has only the in-frame clones, and not every one. The sample includes approximately 100,000 clones, around 85% of them seen just once. Sequencing was done on a sample of peripheral blood. Receptor source: a woman aged 70-85 years with active or convalescent COVID-19. Both conserved end residues are part of each CDR3. D genes are given only for firm matches. Clone size is shown for a subset of rows, as once, few, many or a class of expanded clone.

CDR3 protein: CATRLREETKLFF
CDR3 DNA: TGTGCCACAAGGTTGAGGGAGGAGACAAAACTGTTTTTT
J gene: TRBJ1-4
CDR3 length: 13
clone size: NA
V gene: TRBV15
D gene: NA

CDR3 protein: CASSLIPPGTQFF
CDR3 DNA: TGCGCCAGCAGCCTGATACCCCCGGGAACACAGTTCTTC
J gene: TRBJ2-1
CDR3 length: 13
clone size: NA
V gene: TRBV5-1
D gene: NA

CDR3 protein: CASSIDSEPSPLHF
CDR3 DNA: TGTGCCAGCAGCATAGACAGCGAACCCTCACCCCTCCACTTT
J gene: TRBJ1-6
CDR3 length: 14
clone size: NA
V gene: TRBV6-6
D gene: NA

CDR3 protein: CARAPWGDTEAFF
CDR3 DNA: TGTGCCAGAGCCCCGTGGGGGGACACTGAAGCTTTCTTT
J gene: TRBJ1-1
CDR3 length: 13
clone size: NA
V gene: TRBV30
D gene: NA

CDR3 protein: CASSDGRRTVGNEQFF
CDR3 DNA: TGTGCCAGCAGTGATGGGCGTCGGACTGTTGGCAATGAGCAGTTCTTC
J gene: TRBJ2-1
CDR3 length: 16
clone size: NA
V gene: TRBV6-4
D gene: NA

CDR3 protein: CASSDRGARGYTF
CDR3 DNA: TGTGCCAGCAGCGACCGGGGGGCCCGGGGCTACACCTTC
J gene: TRBJ1-2
CDR3 length: 13
clone size: NA
V gene: TRBV7-8
D gene: NA

CDR3 protein: CASSLASGSSRDDEQFF
CDR3 DNA: TGTGCCAGCAGTTTGGCTAGCGGGAGTTCTAGGGACGATGAGCAGTTCTTC
J gene: TRBJ2-1
CDR3 length: 17
clone size: NA
V gene: TRBV28
D gene: TRBD2

CDR3 protein: CASSSGQGTGAEAFF
CDR3 DNA: TGCGCCAGCAGCTCGGGACAGGGGACGGGCGCTGAAGCTTTCTTT
J gene: TRBJ1-1
CDR3 length: 15
clone size: once
V gene: TRBV5-1
D gene: TRBD1

CDR3 protein: CASSDPTQYGYTF
CDR3 DNA: TGTGCCAGCAGTGACCCCACTCAATATGGCTACACCTTC
J gene: TRBJ1-2
CDR3 length: 13
clone size: NA
V gene: TRBV25-1
D gene: NA

CDR3 protein: CASSFPDRGYTEAFF
CDR3 DNA: TGTGCCAGCAGCTTCCCTGACAGGGGTTACACTGAAGCTTTCTTT
J gene: TRBJ1-1
CDR3 length: 15
clone size: once
V gene: TRBV5-4
D gene: TRBD1

CDR3 protein: CATSSLRGDQETQYF
CDR3 DNA: TGTGCCACCAGTAGTCTGCGGGGGGATCAAGAGACCCAGTACTTC
J gene: TRBJ2-5
CDR3 length: 15
clone size: NA
V gene: TRBV24-1
D gene: TRBD2

CDR3 protein: CASSSTGGNTEAFF
CDR3 DNA: TGTGCCAGCAGTTCGACAGGGGGAAACACTGAAGCTTTCTTT
J gene: TRBJ1-1
CDR3 length: 14
clone size: NA
V gene: TRBV28
D gene: TRBD1

CDR3 protein: CASSFAATDTQYF
CDR3 DNA: TGTGCCAGCAGCTTTGCCGCGACAGATACGCAGTATTTT
J gene: TRBJ2-3
CDR3 length: 13
clone size: NA
V gene: TRBV7-2
D gene: NA

CDR3 protein: CASSRPGLAKPETQYF
CDR3 DNA: TGTGCCAGCAGCCGGCCGGGACTAGCGAAGCCAGAGACCCAGTACTTC
J gene: TRBJ2-5
CDR3 length: 16
clone size: few
V gene: TRBV7-8
D gene: TRBD2

CDR3 protein: CASRAGQAGGGQPQHF
CDR3 DNA: TGTGCCAGCAGGGCAGGACAGGCCGGAGGGGGTCAGCCCCAGCATTTT
J gene: TRBJ1-5
CDR3 length: 16
clone size: few
V gene: TRBV28
D gene: TRBD1

CDR3 protein: CASSPTGYEQYF
CDR3 DNA: TGTGCCAGCAGCCCGACAGGGTACGAGCAGTACTTC
J gene: TRBJ2-7
CDR3 length: 12
clone size: NA
V gene: TRBV12-3/TRBV12-4
D gene: TRBD1

CDR3 protein: CAWDSGHLNQPQHF
CDR3 DNA: TGTGCCTGGGACTCCGGACACCTGAATCAGCCCCAGCATTTT
J gene: TRBJ1-5
CDR3 length: 14
clone size: NA
V gene: TRBV30
D gene: NA

CDR3 protein: CASSRTSGGSYNEQFF
CDR3 DNA: TGTGCCAGCAGTCGGACTAGCGGGGGCTCCTACAATGAGCAGTTCTTC
J gene: TRBJ2-1
CDR3 length: 16
clone size: NA
V gene: TRBV6-2/TRBV6-3
D gene: TRBD2

CDR3 protein: CASSIPGIRYTF
CDR3 DNA: TGTGCCAGTAGTATACCCGGGATCCGCTACACCTTC
J gene: TRBJ1-2
CDR3 length: 12
clone size: once
V gene: TRBV19
D gene: NA

CDR3 protein: CASSPLTSGRDRYNEQFF
CDR3 DNA: TGTGCCAGCAGTCCCCTTACTAGCGGGAGGGATCGCTACAATGAGCAGTTCTTC
J gene: TRBJ2-1
CDR3 length: 18
clone size: NA
V gene: TRBV6-2/TRBV6-3
D gene: TRBD2

CDR3 protein: CASSSGGSGGAGETQYF
CDR3 DNA: TGTGCCAGCAGCTCCGGAGGGAGCGGGGGGGCCGGGGAGACCCAGTACTTC
J gene: TRBJ2-5
CDR3 length: 17
clone size: NA
V gene: TRBV9
D gene: TRBD2

CDR3 protein: CASTTSGSQHNEQFF
CDR3 DNA: TGTGCCAGCACGACTAGCGGGAGCCAGCACAATGAGCAGTTCTTC
J gene: TRBJ2-1
CDR3 length: 15
clone size: NA
V gene: TRBV3-1/TRBV3-2
D gene: TRBD2

CDR3 protein: CASSPTANYGYTF
CDR3 DNA: TGTGCCAGCAGCCCGACAGCGAACTATGGCTACACCTTC
J gene: TRBJ1-2
CDR3 length: 13
clone size: NA
V gene: TRBV5-5
D gene: NA

CDR3 protein: CASSTDSGEKLFF
CDR3 DNA: TGTGCCAGCAGCACGGACAGTGGTGAAAAACTGTTTTTT
J gene: TRBJ1-4
CDR3 length: 13
clone size: NA
V gene: TRBV7-9
D gene: NA

CDR3 protein: CASSRGPGTYEQYF
CDR3 DNA: TGTGCCAGCAGCAGGGGCCCCGGCACGTACGAGCAGTACTTC
J gene: TRBJ2-7
CDR3 length: 14
clone size: NA
V gene: TRBV19
D gene: NA

CDR3 protein: CATKTGEDYGYTF
CDR3 DNA: TGTGCCACAAAGACAGGGGAGGACTATGGCTACACCTTC
J gene: TRBJ1-2
CDR3 length: 13
clone size: NA
V gene: TRBV2
D gene: TRBD1

CDR3 protein: CASSLDYLEQFF
CDR3 DNA: TGTGCCAGCAGCTTAGACTACCTTGAGCAGTTCTTC
J gene: TRBJ2-1
CDR3 length: 12
clone size: NA
V gene: TRBV7-9
D gene: NA

CDR3 protein: CASSFGGNNEQFF
CDR3 DNA: TGTGCCAGCAGCTTCGGGGGAAACAATGAGCAGTTCTTC
J gene: TRBJ2-1
CDR3 length: 13
clone size: few
V gene: TRBV11-3
D gene: NA

CDR3 protein: CAWPGRTGNKLAGQPQHF
CDR3 DNA: TGTGCCTGGCCGGGCCGGACGGGGAATAAGCTAGCTGGCCAGCCCCAGCATTTT
J gene: TRBJ1-5
CDR3 length: 18
clone size: once
V gene: TRBV30
D gene: NA

CDR3 protein: CASSSEPGFSAYEQYF
CDR3 DNA: TGTGCCAGCAGCTCAGAACCAGGTTTCTCGGCCTACGAGCAGTACTTC
J gene: TRBJ2-7
CDR3 length: 16
clone size: NA
V gene: TRBV7-8
D gene: NA

CDR3 protein: CAISPTGDGYTF
CDR3 DNA: TGTGCCATCAGCCCGACAGGCGATGGCTACACCTTC
J gene: TRBJ1-2
CDR3 length: 12
clone size: NA
V gene: TRBV10-3
D gene: NA

CDR3 protein: CASSLTLERGYTF
CDR3 DNA: TGTGCCAGCAGCTTGACCCTTGAGAGGGGCTACACCTTC
J gene: TRBJ1-2
CDR3 length: 13
clone size: NA
V gene: TRBV7-8
D gene: NA

CDR3 protein: CASSLGTGFIYEQYF
CDR3 DNA: TGCGCCAGCAGCTTAGGGACAGGGTTTATCTACGAGCAGTACTTC
J gene: TRBJ2-7
CDR3 length: 15
clone size: NA
V gene: TRBV5-1
D gene: TRBD1

CDR3 protein: CASSPTGDRYYEQYF
CDR3 DNA: TGTGCCAGCAGCCCAACAGGGGACCGGTACTACGAGCAGTACTTC
J gene: TRBJ2-7
CDR3 length: 15
clone size: once
V gene: TRBV9
D gene: TRBD1

CDR3 protein: CASSQADRDNSPLHF
CDR3 DNA: TGCGCCAGCAGCCAAGCAGACAGGGATAATTCACCCCTCCACTTT
J gene: TRBJ1-6
CDR3 length: 15
clone size: NA
V gene: TRBV4-1
D gene: TRBD1

CDR3 protein: CAWSVGAEAFF
CDR3 DNA: TGTGCCTGGAGTGTAGGAGCTGAAGCTTTCTTT
J gene: TRBJ1-1
CDR3 length: 11
clone size: NA
V gene: TRBV30
D gene: NA

CDR3 protein: CSVLGSYEQYF
CDR3 DNA: TGCAGCGTCCTCGGTTCCTACGAGCAGTACTTC
J gene: TRBJ2-7
CDR3 length: 11
clone size: NA
V gene: TRBV29-1
D gene: NA

CDR3 protein: CASSSDRGRHYGYTF
CDR3 DNA: TGTGCCAGCAGCTCTGACAGGGGGCGTCACTATGGCTACACCTTC
J gene: TRBJ1-2
CDR3 length: 15
clone size: NA
V gene: TRBV5-4
D gene: TRBD1

CDR3 protein: CASSVVASGGRSTGELFF
CDR3 DNA: TGTGCCAGCAGCGTAGTGGCTAGCGGGGGCCGGAGCACCGGGGAGCTGTTTTTT
J gene: TRBJ2-2
CDR3 length: 18
clone size: NA
V gene: TRBV9
D gene: TRBD2

CDR3 protein: CASSFITGQASNEKLFF
CDR3 DNA: TGTGCCAGCAGTTTTATCACGGGACAGGCCTCTAATGAAAAACTGTTTTTT
J gene: TRBJ1-4
CDR3 length: 17
clone size: NA
V gene: TRBV28
D gene: TRBD1

CDR3 protein: CASSLDSGYNEQFF
CDR3 DNA: TGCGCCAGCAGCTTGGATAGCGGCTACAATGAGCAGTTCTTC
J gene: TRBJ2-1
CDR3 length: 14
clone size: NA
V gene: TRBV5-1
D gene: NA

CDR3 protein: CAISESSAGDEKLFF
CDR3 DNA: TGTGCCATCAGTGAGTCGTCGGCAGGGGATGAAAAACTGTTTTTT
J gene: TRBJ1-4
CDR3 length: 15
clone size: NA
V gene: TRBV10-3
D gene: NA

CDR3 protein: CASSLVAGDEQFF
CDR3 DNA: TGTGCCAGCAGCTTGGTTGCGGGGGATGAGCAGTTCTTC
J gene: TRBJ2-1
CDR3 length: 13
clone size: NA
V gene: TRBV5-6
D gene: TRBD2

CDR3 protein: CASSYPRVNTEAFF
CDR3 DNA: TGTGCCAGCAGTTACCCCAGGGTCAACACTGAAGCTTTCTTT
J gene: TRBJ1-1
CDR3 length: 14
clone size: NA
V gene: TRBV6-2/TRBV6-3
D gene: NA

CDR3 protein: CASSQEGSNNQPQHF
CDR3 DNA: TGCGCCAGCAGCCAAGAGGGCTCCAACAATCAGCCCCAGCATTTT
J gene: TRBJ1-5
CDR3 length: 15
clone size: NA
V gene: TRBV4-3
D gene: NA

CDR3 protein: CASSLGAAEQYF
CDR3 DNA: TGTGCCAGCAGCTTAGGAGCGGCTGAGCAGTACTTC
J gene: TRBJ2-7
CDR3 length: 12
clone size: NA
V gene: TRBV7-9
D gene: NA

CDR3 protein: CASSLGQGAYNEQFF
CDR3 DNA: TGTGCCAGCAGCTTGGGACAGGGAGCCTACAATGAGCAGTTCTTC
J gene: TRBJ2-1
CDR3 length: 15
clone size: NA
V gene: TRBV5-5
D gene: TRBD1